This entry lists 30 T cell receptor beta chains sequenced from one sample in a study of T cell responses to AZD1222 COVID-19 vaccine. Here immunoSEQ multiplex PCR was the method, and the copy in TCRdb shows in-frame clones only, minus some. The profile shows about 160,000 clones, around 90% of them singletons. The source was peripheral blood, collected 28 days after the second AZD1222 dose. Every receptor here comes from an adult who received the AZD1222 COVID-19 vaccine.

This rearrangement joins TRBV7-2 to TRBJ2-3; 16 bases are a match to TRBD2. With V trimmed by 5 bases and J by 4 bases, 9 bases remained unmatched. The CDR3 runs 18 residues. Germline V lookup: CDR1 SGHTA, CDR2 FQGNSA. Here the CDR3 reads CASSQIPGLAGGPDTQYF. The CDR3 bases are TGTGCCAGCAGCCAAATTCCGGGACTAGCGGGAGGGCCAGATACGCAGTATTTT.

This clone was detected once. For the CDR3, the DNA is TGCGCCAGCAGCCAAGAATATGCGGGAGGCACAGATACGCAGTATTTT. This gives the protein CASSQEYAGGTDTQYF. The genes are TRBV4-1 and TRBJ2-3; TRBD2 agrees at 7 bases. J lost 1 base, V lost 0 bases, and 4 bases had no gene match. CDR3 length: 16 amino acids. Germline V gives CDR1 MGHRA, CDR2 YSYEKL.

The genes are TRBV7-2 and TRBJ2-5; D unresolved. Trimming shortened V by 3 bases and J by 5 bases, and 7 bases separated the two germline ends. CDR3 length: 12 residues. CDR1 and CDR2 from the germline V gene are SGHTA and FQGNSA. Here the CDR3 reads CASSFLRETQYF. The DNA for the CDR3 is TGTGCCAGCAGCTTCCTCCGGGAGACCCAGTACTTC.

This clone was recorded once. This sequence joins TRBV30 and TRBJ2-3; D not certain. This CDR3 spans 13 amino acids. Trimming removed 0 bases from V and 2 bases from J, with 6 bases in between. The germline V gene has CDR1 GTSNPN and CDR2 SVGIG (reference sequence). DNA of the CDR3: TGTGCCTGGAGTGTAGCAGTCACAGATACGCAGTATTTT. This encodes CAWSVAVTDTQYF.

This chain uses TRBV4-3 with TRBJ2-1; D possibly matches TRBD1 or TRBD2 (5 bases each). The CDR3 has 15 residues. V was clipped by 5 bases and J by 3 bases, with 14 bases between them. Germline-derived CDR1 and CDR2 are LGHNA and YSLEER. CDR3 amino acids: CASSDGASVYNEQFF. DNA for the CDR3: TGCGCCAGCAGCGACGGGGCGTCGGTCTACAATGAGCAGTTCTTC.

This rearrangement joins TRBV5-1 to TRBJ1-2; TRBD1 matches 9 bases. The V gene's germline CDR1 is SGHRS and CDR2 YFSETQ. The CDR3 runs 13 residues. With V trimmed by 4 bases and J by 6 bases, 4 bases remained unmatched. This CDR3 is CASSVQGADGYTF. The CDR3 nucleotides read TGCGCCAGCAGCGTACAGGGGGCAGATGGCTACACCTTC.

The chain employs TRBV5-1 and TRBJ2-2, with 9 bases identical to TRBD2. The CDR3 contains 17 residues. Germline-derived CDR1 and CDR2 are SGHRS and YFSETQ. After removal of 2 bases from V and 0 bases from J, the junction contained 5 bases not matched to a gene. CDR3 nucleotide sequence: TGCGCCAGCAGCTTTCCTAGCGGGGTTTCGAACACCGGGGAGCTGTTTTTT. Its protein is CASSFPSGVSNTGELFF.

The rearrangement joins TRBV9 to TRBJ2-3, with D uncertain. Trimming took 6 bases from V and 0 from J, leaving 5 bases between them. CDR3 size: 12 residues. Per germline, CDR1 SGDLS and CDR2 YYNGEE. CDR3 residues: CASTSSTDTQYF. CDR3 nucleotides: TGTGCCAGCACCTCTAGCACAGATACGCAGTATTTT.

The chain uses TRBV29-1 and TRBJ2-1; 8 bases align to TRBD2. The CDR3 has 16 residues. The V gene's germline CDR1 is SQVTM and CDR2 ANQGSEA. V trimming: 6 bases; J trimming: 0 bases; junction bases outside the gene matches: 10. This CDR3 reads CSVGGGGRSSYNEQFF. DNA for the CDR3: TGCAGCGTCGGCGGGGGCGGGAGGAGCTCCTACAATGAGCAGTTCTTC.

This rearrangement joins TRBV28 to TRBJ1-3; 9 positions match TRBD1. The V gene end was trimmed by 5 bases and the J gene end by 4 bases; junction bases not matched to a gene: 6. CDR1 is MDHEN and CDR2 is SYDVKM in the germline V gene. This CDR3 comprises 15 residues. Here the CDR3 DNA reads TGTGCCAGCAGTCCGGGACAGGGAGCGGGAAACACCATATATTTT. As protein: CASSPGQGAGNTIYF.

The V and J genes are TRBV14 and TRBJ2-4; tentatively, D is TRBD2 (6 bases). CDR1 is SGHDN, CDR2 FVKESK, per germline. Trimming stripped 4 bases from V and 6 bases from J, with 16 bases between. The CDR3 spans 15 residues. In nucleotides, the CDR3 is TGTGCCAGCAGCCGGGTAGCGGCTGGAGGAAACATTCAGTACTTC. It encodes CASSRVAAGGNIQYF.

This clone has more than one count but fewer than ten. V gene TRBV11-2 combines with J gene TRBJ2-7, with 8 bases fitting TRBD1. The V and J ends lost 5 bases and 6 bases, in that order; junction bases with no gene match: 9. Germline assignment: CDR1 SGHAT and CDR2 FQNNGV. The CDR3 has 14 amino acids. This chain's CDR3 is CASSKTTGVGEQYF. CDR3 bases: TGTGCCAGCAGCAAGACGACAGGGGTAGGCGAGCAGTACTTC.

The V and J genes are TRBV24-1 and TRBJ2-3; TRBD2 matches 9 bases. The CDR3 consists of 22 residues. Germline V lookup: CDR1 KGHDR, CDR2 SFDVKD. V was pared by 4 bases and J by 0 bases, with 22 bases of the junction left unmatched. The CDR3 nucleotides read TGTGCCACCAGTGACCTTGCGGGGGGGGCCAGTTTTCTCCCCGAGAGCACAGATACGCAGTATTTT. Amino acids: CATSDLAGGASFLPESTDTQYF.

The chain joins TRBV20-1 to TRBJ2-7, with D perhaps being TRBD1 or TRBD2 (5 bases each). V was shortened by 3 bases and J by 3 bases, with 18 bases between the two germline ends. The germline CDR1 and CDR2 sequences are DFQATT and SNEGSKA (reference sequence). The CDR3 loop spans 15 amino acids. The CDR3 loop is CSASTRDQNYYEQYF. The CDR3 DNA sequence: TGCAGTGCTAGTACCCGGGACCAGAACTACTACGAGCAGTACTTC.

The chain couples TRBV28 to TRBJ2-7; 7 bases are a match to TRBD2. Looked up from germline, CDR1 is MDHEN and CDR2 is SYDVKM. CDR3 length equals 14 residues. Trimming removed 6 bases from V and 12 bases from J; junction bases left unmatched: 17. CDR3 sequence: CASRPGLGVDEAYF. DNA of the CDR3: TGTGCCAGCAGACCAGGACTAGGGGTAGACGAGGCGTACTTC. Looking up the rest from reference TRBV28 and TRBJ2-7 gives the full variable domain: DVKVTQSSRYLVKRTGEKVFLECVQDMDHENMFWYRQDPGLGLRLIYFSYDVKMKEKGDIPEGYSVSREKKERFSLILESASTNQTSMYLCASRPGLGVDEAYFGPGTRLTVT.

V is TRBV9 and J is TRBJ1-5; D is uncertain. CDR3 length: 14 amino acids. Germline V gene data show CDR1 as SGDLS and CDR2 as YYNGEE. Trimming stripped 4 bases from V and 0 bases from J, with 8 bases between. The CDR3 here is CASSPTGSNQPQHF. In nucleotides, the CDR3 is TGTGCCAGCAGCCCCACGGGTAGCAATCAGCCCCAGCATTTT.

The chain recombines TRBV7-2 with TRBJ1-1; D is unresolved. The V end lost 3 bases, the J end lost 2 bases, and 4 bases lay between the germline ends. Germline CDR1 SGHTA, CDR2 FQGNSA. This CDR3 is 12 amino acids long. As DNA, the CDR3 is TGTGCCAGCAGCTTTTTCAACACTGAAGCTTTCTTT. It specifies CASSFFNTEAFF.

This clone was seen once. J is TRBJ1-3 and V is TRBV5-6, with D unresolved. There are 16 residues in the CDR3. V lost 4 bases to trimming and J lost 0 bases, with 14 bases between them. Germline values: CDR1 SGHDT, CDR2 YYEEEE. Here the CDR3 reads CASSSDTLVSGNTIYF. In DNA, the CDR3 is TGTGCCAGCAGCAGCGATACACTGGTCTCTGGAAACACCATATATTTT. The variable domain in full, with the rest retrieved from reference TRBV5-6 and TRBJ1-3, is DAGVTQSPTHLIKTRGQQVTLRCSPKSGHDTVSWYQQALGQGPQFIFQYYEEEERQRGNFPDRFSGHQFPNYSSELNVNALLLGDSALYLCASSSDTLVSGNTIYFGEGSWLTVV.

This chain connects TRBV18 to TRBJ2-7; D is undetermined. CDR3 length: 14 residues. The ends were cut back, 3 bases at V and 2 bases at J, with 11 bases in the middle. In germline, CDR1 is KGHSH, CDR2 LQKENI. This chain's CDR3 is CASSPPGSTYEQYF. In DNA, the CDR3 is TGTGCCAGCTCACCCCCGGGCAGCACCTACGAGCAGTACTTC.

This sequence joins TRBV6-5 and TRBJ1-4; 8 nucleotides align to TRBD1. The CDR3 contains 14 residues. J gave up 8 bases and V 5 bases, and 7 bases lay outside the gene matches. Germline CDR1 reads MNHEY; CDR2 reads SVGAGI. The CDR3 is CASSITGGGEKLFF. The DNA of the CDR3 is TGTGCCAGCAGTATTACAGGGGGAGGGGAAAAACTGTTTTTT.

The chain links TRBV5-1 to TRBJ2-3; possibly TRBD2 for D (5 bases). The CDR3 runs to 14 residues. Germline CDR1 is SGHRS and CDR2 is YFSETQ. The germline V and J ends were trimmed by 4 bases and 0 bases, with 9 bases remaining between them. CDR3 bases: TGCGCCAGCAGCGAGGACTCTAGCACAGATACGCAGTATTTT. Translation gives CASSEDSSTDTQYF.

The V call is TRBV5-4, the J call TRBJ2-1, with D unresolved. Germline assignment: CDR1 SGHNT and CDR2 YYREEE (reference sequence). Trimming shortened V by 0 bases and J by 8 bases, and 12 bases separated the two germline ends. This CDR3 region has 14 residues. The CDR3, as DNA: TGTGCCAGCAGCTTGGGGACCCCGACCCATGAGCAGTTCTTC. This codes for CASSLGTPTHEQFF.

Written as DNA, the CDR3 is TGTGCCAGCAGCCCGCAGGGGTTTAACACCATATATTTT. This gives the protein CASSPQGFNTIYF. The chain carries TRBV28 and TRBJ1-3; tentative D call: TRBD1 (6 bases). Germline V gene sequence: CDR1 MDHEN, CDR2 SYDVKM. V gave up 6 bases and J gave up 7 bases, with 13 bases separating them. This CDR3 is 13 amino acids long.

The V gene is TRBV11-2, the J gene TRBJ2-3; 11 nucleotides align to TRBD2. This CDR3 has 18 residues. The trim removed 5 bases at V and 4 bases at J, leaving 14 bases unmatched. Germline-derived CDR1 and CDR2 are SGHAT and FQNNGV. In DNA, the CDR3 is TGTGCCAGCAGCCCGGGGCGGCAGGGGGGACTAGCGGCAGATACGCAGTATTTT. Translated: CASSPGRQGGLAADTQYF.

The chain links TRBV4-1 to TRBJ2-7, with TRBD1 identical over 9 bases. There are 16 residues in the CDR3. J lost 4 bases, V lost 0 bases, and 7 bases had no gene match. Germline CDR1 is MGHRA and CDR2 is YSYEKL. The CDR3 region has the DNA TGCGCCAGCAGCCAAGATGAGGGACAGGGTGGTTACGAGCAGTACTTC. This translates into CASSQDEGQGGYEQYF.

This chain links TRBV30 with TRBJ2-5; 10 nucleotides match TRBD2. J lost 2 bases, V lost 5 bases, and 8 bases had no gene match. Per germline, CDR1 GTSNPN and CDR2 SVGIG (reference sequence). The CDR3 sequence is 15 residues long. The CDR3 region has the DNA TGTGCCTGGTATAGACTAGCGGGTTTTCAAGAGACCCAGTACTTC. Translated: CAWYRLAGFQETQYF.

This rearrangement joins TRBV4-1 to TRBJ2-1, with D possibly being TRBD2 (6 bases). Looked up from germline, CDR1 is MGHRA and CDR2 is YSYEKL. The CDR3 is made up of 14 amino acids. V was cut by 1 base and J by 7 bases, with 11 bases left in between. CDR3 DNA: TGCGCCAGCAGCCAAGGGCTTGGGGGGAATGAGCAGTTCTTC. It is translated as CASSQGLGGNEQFF.

This rearrangement joins TRBV24-1 to TRBJ2-3, with a tentative D call TRBD1 (6 bases). The V and J ends lost 5 bases and 0 bases respectively, with 17 bases between them. Germline values: CDR1 KGHDR, CDR2 SFDVKD. The CDR3 runs to 17 residues. The CDR3 DNA sequence: TGTGCCACCAGTGGTAACCTAGGACAGAATAGCACAGATACGCAGTATTTT. This translates into CATSGNLGQNSTDTQYF.

The chain recombines TRBV3-1 (or the pseudogene TRBV3-2) with TRBJ2-1, with 7 bases fitting TRBD2. The CDR3 sequence is 14 residues long. With 2 bases clipped from V and 8 bases from J, the junction kept 6 bases outside the gene matches. Germline V gene lookup returns CDR1 LGHDT and CDR2 YNNKEL (reference sequence). CDR3 DNA sequence: TGTGCCAGCAGCCAATCGTGGGGGGGTGATGAGCAGTTCTTC. Amino acid sequence: CASSQSWGGDEQFF.

V is TRBV9 and J is TRBJ2-1; D may match TRBD1 or TRBD2 (5 bases each). Trimming shortened V by 0 bases and J by 2 bases, and 12 bases separated the two germline ends. CDR3 size: 16 residues. Germline-derived CDR1 and CDR2 are SGDLS and YYNGEE. The CDR3 reads CASSVAGAITYNEQFF. DNA for the CDR3: TGTGCCAGCAGCGTAGCCGGGGCGATCACCTACAATGAGCAGTTCTTC.